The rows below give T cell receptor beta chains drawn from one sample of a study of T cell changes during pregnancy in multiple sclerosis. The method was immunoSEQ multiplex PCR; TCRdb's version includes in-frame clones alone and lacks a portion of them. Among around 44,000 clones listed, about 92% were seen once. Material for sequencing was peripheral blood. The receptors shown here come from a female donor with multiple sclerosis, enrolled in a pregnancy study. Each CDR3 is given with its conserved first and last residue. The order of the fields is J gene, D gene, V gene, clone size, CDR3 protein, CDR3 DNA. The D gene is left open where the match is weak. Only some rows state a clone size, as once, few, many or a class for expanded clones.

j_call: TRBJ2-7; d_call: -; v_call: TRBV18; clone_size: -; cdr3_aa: CASSPRTSSYEQYF; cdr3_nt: TGTGCCAGCTCACCACGTACGAGCTCCTACGAGCAGTACTTC
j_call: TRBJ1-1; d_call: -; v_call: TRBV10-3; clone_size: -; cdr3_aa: CAISGLFTGLNTEAFF; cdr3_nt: TGTGCCATCAGTGGACTTTTTACAGGGCTGAACACTGAAGCTTTCTTT
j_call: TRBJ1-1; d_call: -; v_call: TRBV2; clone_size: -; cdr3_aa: CASSEFRDPVEAFF; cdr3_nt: TGTGCCAGCAGTGAATTTCGAGATCCAGTTGAAGCTTTCTTT
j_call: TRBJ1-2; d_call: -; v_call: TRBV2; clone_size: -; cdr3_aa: CASSESVSYGYTF; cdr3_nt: TGTGCCAGCAGTGAATCTGTGTCCTATGGCTACACCTTC
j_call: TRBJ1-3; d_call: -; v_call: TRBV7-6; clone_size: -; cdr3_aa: CASSLAAGSGNTIYF; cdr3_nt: TGTGCCAGCAGCTTAGCGGCGGGGAGTGGAAACACCATATATTTT
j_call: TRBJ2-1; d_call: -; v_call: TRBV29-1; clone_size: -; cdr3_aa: CSVQDYPGEQFF; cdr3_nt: TGCAGCGTTCAGGACTATCCGGGTGAGCAGTTCTTC
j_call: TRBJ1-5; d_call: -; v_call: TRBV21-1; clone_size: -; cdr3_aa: CASSKSGSNQPQHF; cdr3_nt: TGTGCCAGCAGCAAAAGTGGTAGCAATCAGCCCCAGCATTTT
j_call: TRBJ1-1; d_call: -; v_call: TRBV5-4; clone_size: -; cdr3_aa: CASWGGTEAFF; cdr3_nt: TGTGCCAGTTGGGGCGGCACTGAAGCTTTCTTT
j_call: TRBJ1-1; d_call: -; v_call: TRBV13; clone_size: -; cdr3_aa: CASSLGGWEAFF; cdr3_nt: TGTGCCAGCAGCTTAGGGGGTTGGGAAGCTTTCTTT
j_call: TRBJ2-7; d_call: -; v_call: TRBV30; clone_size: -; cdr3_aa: CAWKGGEQYF; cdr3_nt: TGTGCCTGGAAGGGGGGCGAGCAGTACTTC
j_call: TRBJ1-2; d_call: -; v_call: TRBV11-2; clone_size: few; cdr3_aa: CASSSGPEGTF; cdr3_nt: TGTGCCAGCAGCTCCGGACCCGAAGGCACCTTC
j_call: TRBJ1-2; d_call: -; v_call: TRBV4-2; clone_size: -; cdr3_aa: CASSQDAPRGADYGYTF; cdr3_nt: TGTGCCAGCAGCCAAGACGCCCCCAGGGGCGCGGACTATGGCTACACCTTC
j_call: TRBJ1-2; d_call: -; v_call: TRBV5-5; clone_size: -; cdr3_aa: CASTQPATSYGYTF; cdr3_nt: TGTGCCAGCACCCAACCAGCAACCTCCTATGGCTACACCTTC
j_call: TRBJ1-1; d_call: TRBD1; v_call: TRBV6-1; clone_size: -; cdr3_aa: CASRRQGDTEAFF; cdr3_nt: TGTGCCAGCAGGCGACAGGGGGACACTGAAGCTTTCTTT
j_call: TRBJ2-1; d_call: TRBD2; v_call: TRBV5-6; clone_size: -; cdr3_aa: CASSLELAGGGEQFF; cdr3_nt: TGTGCCAGCAGCTTGGAACTAGCGGGAGGCGGTGAGCAGTTCTTC
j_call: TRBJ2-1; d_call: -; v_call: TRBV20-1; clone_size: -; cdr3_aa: CSARPLNEQFF; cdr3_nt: TGCAGTGCTAGACCCCTTAATGAGCAGTTCTTC
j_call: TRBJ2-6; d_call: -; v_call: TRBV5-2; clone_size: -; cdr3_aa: CASNEKRDTQSRANVLTF; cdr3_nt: TGTGCCAGCAATGAAAAACGAGATACACAAAGTCGGGCCAACGTCCTGACTTTC
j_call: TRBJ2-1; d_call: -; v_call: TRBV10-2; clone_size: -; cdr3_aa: CASSIFGRGSNEQFF; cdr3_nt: TGCGCCAGCAGTATCTTCGGACGGGGGAGCAATGAGCAGTTCTTC
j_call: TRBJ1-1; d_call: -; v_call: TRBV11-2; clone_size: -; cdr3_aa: CASSFAGTLNTEAFF; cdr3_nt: TGTGCCAGCAGCTTCGCCGGGACTCTGAACACTGAAGCTTTCTTT
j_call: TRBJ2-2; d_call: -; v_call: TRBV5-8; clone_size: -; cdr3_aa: CASTPRSSYTGELFF; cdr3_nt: TGTGCCAGCACCCCCCGCAGTTCGTACACCGGGGAGCTGTTTTTT
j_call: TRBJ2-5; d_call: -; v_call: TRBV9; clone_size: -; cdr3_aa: CASSVGGQMQETQYF; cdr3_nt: TGTGCCAGCAGCGTAGGCGGGCAGATGCAAGAGACCCAGTACTTC
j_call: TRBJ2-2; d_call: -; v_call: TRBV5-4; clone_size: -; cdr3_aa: CASSPLAPPNTGELFF; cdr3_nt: TGTGCCAGCAGCCCTCTTGCTCCGCCGAACACCGGGGAGCTGTTTTTT
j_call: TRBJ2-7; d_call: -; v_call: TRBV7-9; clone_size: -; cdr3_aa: CASSLSPGVGEQYF; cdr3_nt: TGTGCCAGCAGCTTAAGTCCCGGAGTGGGCGAGCAGTACTTC
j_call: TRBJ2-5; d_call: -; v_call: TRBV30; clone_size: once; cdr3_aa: CAWSRRASETQYF; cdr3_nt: TGTGCCTGGAGCAGGAGGGCCTCAGAGACCCAGTACTTC
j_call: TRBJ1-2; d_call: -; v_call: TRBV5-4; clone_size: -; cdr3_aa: CASSSNRGGYTF; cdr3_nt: TGTGCCAGCAGCTCTAACAGAGGGGGCTACACCTTC
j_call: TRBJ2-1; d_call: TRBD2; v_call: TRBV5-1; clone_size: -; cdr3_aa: CASSSRLAGVTYNEQFF; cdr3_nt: TGCGCCAGCAGCTCACGACTAGCGGGAGTAACCTACAATGAGCAGTTCTTC
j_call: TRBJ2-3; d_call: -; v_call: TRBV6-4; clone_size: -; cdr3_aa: CASSDSVGAIDTQYF; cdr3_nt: TGTGCCAGCAGTGACTCGGTTGGGGCGATAGATACGCAGTATTTT
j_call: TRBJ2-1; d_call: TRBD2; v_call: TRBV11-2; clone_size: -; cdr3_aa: CASSSGTSGSSYNEQFF; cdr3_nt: TGTGCCAGCAGCTCGGGGACTAGCGGGAGTTCCTACAATGAGCAGTTCTTC
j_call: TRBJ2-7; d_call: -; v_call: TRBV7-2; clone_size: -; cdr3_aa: CASSPVIGGQYEQYF; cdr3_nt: TGTGCCAGCAGCCCAGTTATCGGGGGGCAGTACGAGCAGTACTTC
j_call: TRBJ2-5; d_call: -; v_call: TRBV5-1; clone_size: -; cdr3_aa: CASSTLPQSGETQYF; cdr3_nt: TGCGCCAGCAGCACACTGCCGCAGTCCGGGGAGACCCAGTACTTC
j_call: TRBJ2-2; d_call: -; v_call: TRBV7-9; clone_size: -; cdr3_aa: CASSLQIEGGELFF; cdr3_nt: TGTGCCAGCAGCCTTCAGATTGAGGGCGGGGAGCTGTTTTTT
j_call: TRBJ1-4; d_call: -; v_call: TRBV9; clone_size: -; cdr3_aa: CASSDGAGDEKLFF; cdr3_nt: TGTGCCAGCAGCGACGGGGCAGGGGATGAAAAACTGTTTTTT